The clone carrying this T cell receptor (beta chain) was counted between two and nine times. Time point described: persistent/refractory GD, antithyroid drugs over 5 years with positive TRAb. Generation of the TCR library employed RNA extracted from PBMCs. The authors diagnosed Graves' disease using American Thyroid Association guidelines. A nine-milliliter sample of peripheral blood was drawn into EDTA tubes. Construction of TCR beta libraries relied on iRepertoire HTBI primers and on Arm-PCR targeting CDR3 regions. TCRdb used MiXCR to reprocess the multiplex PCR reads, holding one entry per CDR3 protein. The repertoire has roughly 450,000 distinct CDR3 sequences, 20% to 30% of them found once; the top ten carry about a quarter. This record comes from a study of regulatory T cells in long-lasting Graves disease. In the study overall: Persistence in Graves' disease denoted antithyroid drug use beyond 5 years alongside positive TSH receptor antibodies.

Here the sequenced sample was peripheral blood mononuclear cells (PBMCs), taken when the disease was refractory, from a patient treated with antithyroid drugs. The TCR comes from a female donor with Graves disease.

CDR3 DNA: TGCAGTGCTAGACCAACCGAGACTAGCTGGTCTGAAGCTTTCTTT. As protein: CSARPTETSWSEAFF. The chain joins TRBV20-1 to TRBJ1-1; D is uncertain. V was trimmed by 2 bases and J by 6 bases, leaving 19 bases between them. CDR1 DFQATT and CDR2 SNEGSKA come from the germline V gene (reference sequence). The CDR3 covers 15 residues.